The 20 T cell receptor beta chains below all came from one sample that was sequenced in a study of T cell clones after liver transplantation. The table came from immunoSEQ multiplex PCR; TCRdb's copy has only in-frame clones and leaves some out. The profile shows some 45,000 clones, about 86% of them singletons. The sample was CD4+ T cells from blood, taken 24 months after liver transplant. Receptors originate from a human patient who received a liver transplant. Some T cells may be provided by the graft donor.

Only a few counts were recorded for this clone. This chain connects TRBV5-1 to TRBJ2-2; D is unresolved. The CDR3 totals 17 residues. Germline V gene lookup returns CDR1 SGHRS and CDR2 YFSETQ. The V gene lost 4 bases and the J gene lost 1 base, with 17 bases spanning the gap. The CDR3 DNA reads as TGCGCCAGCAGCGATGCAATGGGCACGCTGAACACCGGGGAGCTGTTTTTT. It yields the protein CASSDAMGTLNTGELFF.

V is TRBV6-6 and J is TRBJ2-7, with 7 bases that match TRBD1. The trim removed 7 bases at V and 1 base at J, leaving 1 base unmatched. Per germline, CDR1 MNHNY and CDR2 SVGAGI (reference sequence). The CDR3 has 12 amino acids. For the CDR3, the DNA is TGTGCCAGCAAGGGGGCTTCCTACGAGCAGTACTTC. This sequence encodes CASKGASYEQYF.

In its sample, this clone was seen a few times. The V call is TRBV5-8, the J call TRBJ2-7; 7 bases agree with TRBD2. Germline CDR1 and CDR2: SGHTS and YDEGEE. Losses at the gene ends were 1 base for V and 2 bases for J; bases not matched to a gene: 6. There are 15 residues in the CDR3. In DNA form, the CDR3 reads TGTGCCAGCAGCTTGATACGGACTAGGGCCTACGAGCAGTACTTC. It is translated as CASSLIRTRAYEQYF.

The chain uses TRBV9 and TRBJ1-1; 9 nucleotides line up with TRBD1. J was trimmed by 7 bases and V by 3 bases; bases with no gene match: 7. Germline V CDR1 and CDR2: SGDLS, YYNGEE. The CDR3 consists of 14 residues. CDR3 amino acids: CASSAGQGRFEAFF. CDR3 DNA sequence: TGTGCCAGCAGCGCGGGACAGGGAAGGTTTGAAGCTTTCTTT.

The V call is TRBV28, the J call TRBJ2-3; TRBD1 matches 7 bases. CDR1 is MDHEN and CDR2 is SYDVKM in the germline V gene. The V segment lost 3 bases and the J segment 3 bases; nucleotides outside the gene matches: 6. This CDR3 contains 15 residues. DNA for the CDR3: TGTGCCAGCAGTTTCCGACAGGGTGATACAGATACGCAGTATTTT. Translated, it gives CASSFRQGDTDTQYF.

The genes are TRBV4-3 and TRBJ2-7; 8 nucleotides agree with TRBD2. Germline-derived CDR1 and CDR2 are LGHNA and YSLEER. V shed 0 bases and J 6 bases; nucleotides not matched to a gene: 7. The length of the CDR3 is 15 residues. The CDR3 DNA reads TGCGCCAGCAGCCAAGATTGGACTAGCCCAGTCGAGCAGTACTTC. This encodes CASSQDWTSPVEQYF.

In DNA, the CDR3 is TGCGCCAGCACGGCCCAGTTGATGGGGACCGGGGAGCTGTTTTTT. Protein sequence: CASTAQLMGTGELFF. The chain has TRBV5-1 and TRBJ2-2, with no clear D. V was trimmed by 6 bases and J by 5 bases, leaving 17 bases between them. The CDR3 contains 15 residues. Looked up from germline, CDR1 is SGHRS and CDR2 is YFSETQ.

The chain carries TRBV7-9 and TRBJ2-3; TRBD2 might be the D (5 bases). Trimming took 7 bases from V and 7 from J, leaving 21 bases between them. CDR1 and CDR2 (germline): SEHNR, FQNEAQ (reference sequence). The CDR3 spans 15 residues. The CDR3 spells CASTPPGLEAHTQYF. CDR3 bases: TGTGCCAGCACCCCTCCTGGACTGGAAGCCCATACGCAGTATTTT.

This clone is labeled medium-sized. The chain employs TRBV7-8 and TRBJ2-7, with a weak D call TRBD1 (5 bases). Trimming shortened V by 5 bases and J by 6 bases, and 17 bases separated the two germline ends. Germline loops: CDR1 SGHVS, CDR2 FQNEAQ. The CDR3 has 14 residues. CDR3 protein: CASSTRTPLSEQYF. CDR3 nucleotides: TGTGCCAGCAGCACCCGGACACCCCTCTCCGAGCAGTACTTC. The complete variable domain, with remaining parts taken from reference TRBV7-8 and TRBJ2-7, reads GAGVSQSPRYKVAKRGQDVALRCDPISGHVSLFWYQQALGQGPEFLTYFQNEAQLDKSGLPSDRFFAERPEGSVSTLKIQRTQQEDSAVYLCASSTRTPLSEQYFGPGTRLTVT.

The V gene is TRBV5-1, the J gene TRBJ2-1; no clear D gene. Germline CDR1 reads SGHRS; CDR2 reads YFSETQ. The CDR3 is 14 residues long. Between the trimmed V and J ends, which lost 3 bases and 0 bases, there was a span of 7 bases. In DNA form, the CDR3 reads TGCGCCAGCAGCTCTGGCCACTCCTACAATGAGCAGTTCTTC. Protein product: CASSSGHSYNEQFF.

The chain employs TRBV5-5 and TRBJ2-2; D ambiguous. This CDR3 is built from 15 residues. Trimming took 1 base from V and 0 from J, leaving 7 bases between them. Germline CDR1 is SGHKS and CDR2 is YYEKEE (reference sequence). DNA for the CDR3: TGTGCCAGCAGCTTGAGAATCGCGAACACCGGGGAGCTGTTTTTT. It translates to CASSLRIANTGELFF.

V gene TRBV7-9 combines with J gene TRBJ1-6, with a weak D call TRBD1 (5 bases). Trimming took off 5 bases at V and 0 bases at J, with 14 bases between the two ends. CDR1 and CDR2 from the germline V gene are SEHNR and FQNEAQ (reference sequence). The CDR3 contains 17 residues. CDR3 coding DNA: TGTGCCAGCAGCGCCGGGACTGTGAGCTCCTATAATTCACCCCTCCACTTT. It encodes CASSAGTVSSYNSPLHF. The full variable domain, with the rest looked up from reference TRBV7-9 and TRBJ1-6, is DTGVSQNPRHKITKRGQNVTFRCDPISEHNRLYWYRQTLGQGPEFLTYFQNEAQLEKSRLLSDRFSAERPKGSFSTLEIQRTEQGDSAMYLCASSAGTVSSYNSPLHFGNGTRLTVT.

The V call is TRBV7-2, the J call TRBJ1-2; D gene unclear. The CDR3 has 14 residues. Germline V gene data show CDR1 as SGHTA and CDR2 as FQGNSA. With 1 base removed from V and 7 bases from J, the gap between germline ends came to 13 bases. The CDR3 is CASSLGGFGVGYTF. CDR3 coding DNA: TGTGCCAGCAGCTTAGGAGGGTTTGGCGTTGGCTACACCTTC. Based on the CDR3 plus reference TRBV7-2 and TRBJ1-2, the full variable domain is GAGVSQSPSNKVTEKGKDVELRCDPISGHTALYWYRQSLGQGLEFLIYFQGNSAPDKSGLPSDRFSAERTGGSVSTLTIQRTQQEDSAVYLCASSLGGFGVGYTFGSGTRLTVV.

J is TRBJ1-4 and V is TRBV10-2; the match to TRBD1 covers 8 bases. V shed 5 bases, J shed 2 bases, and the junction held 4 bases outside the gene matches. The CDR3 covers 15 residues. Germline loops: CDR1 WSHSY, CDR2 SAAADI. The CDR3 coding sequence is TGCGCCAGCAGTAAACAGGGGGTGACTAATGAAAAACTGTTTTTT. The encoded protein is CASSKQGVTNEKLFF.

The J gene is TRBJ2-7, the V gene TRBV5-1; 7 nucleotides align to TRBD1. With V trimmed by 6 bases and J by 7 bases, 13 bases remained unmatched. The CDR3 loop spans 14 amino acids. The germline V gene encodes CDR1 SGHRS and CDR2 YFSETQ. In DNA form, the CDR3 reads TGCGCCAGCAAACCTTATACAGGGGCCCGGGAGCAGTACTTC. It codes for CASKPYTGAREQYF.

The V and J genes are TRBV7-3 and TRBJ2-7; 14 nucleotides match TRBD2. CDR1 SGHTA and CDR2 FQGTGA come from the germline V gene. CDR3 length equals 15 residues. Trimming removed 5 bases from V and 3 bases from J; junction bases left unmatched: 3. The DNA for the CDR3 is TGTGCCAGCAGCAGACTAGCGGGAGGGCTCTACGAGCAGTACTTC. This codes for CASSRLAGGLYEQYF.

The chain combines TRBV2 with TRBJ2-7; D possibly corresponds to TRBD1 (6 bases). Germline CDR1 reads SNHLY; CDR2 reads FYNNEI. The CDR3 covers 13 residues. Trimming removed 6 bases from V and 2 bases from J, with 11 bases in between. CDR3 in amino acids: CASRLDSTYEQYF. CDR3 nucleotide sequence: TGTGCCAGCAGGCTGGACAGTACCTACGAGCAGTACTTC.

The chain uses TRBV28 and TRBJ2-5; D unresolved. With 5 bases removed from V and 0 bases from J, the gap between germline ends came to 7 bases. This CDR3 is built from 13 residues. Germline values: CDR1 MDHEN, CDR2 SYDVKM. The CDR3 spells CASSQGNQETQYF. DNA of the CDR3: TGTGCCAGCAGTCAAGGTAACCAAGAGACCCAGTACTTC.

The chain has TRBV9 and TRBJ2-2; perhaps TRBD1 as D (6 bases). Trimming removed 0 bases at V and 2 bases at J, with 17 bases between. Germline V gene sequence: CDR1 SGDLS, CDR2 YYNGEE. The CDR3 sequence is 18 residues long. The CDR3 DNA reads as TGTGCCAGCAGCGTAGAAGGGATTGGTGGGGGCAACACCGGGGAGCTGTTTTTT. It specifies CASSVEGIGGGNTGELFF. The full variable domain, with the rest looked up from reference TRBV9 and TRBJ2-2, is DSGVTQTPKHLITATGQRVTLRCSPRSGDLSVYWYQQSLDQGLQFLIQYYNGEERAKGNILERFSAQQFPDLHSELNLSSLELGDSALYFCASSVEGIGGGNTGELFFGEGSRLTVL.

The chain is built from TRBV7-8 and TRBJ1-6; D call uncertain. CDR3 length: 14 amino acids. CDR1 and CDR2 (germline): SGHVS, FQNEAQ. Trimming pared 5 bases from V and 8 bases from J, leaving 13 bases between. CDR3 bases: TGTGCCAGCAGCACTCGGACGGGATATTCACCCCTCCACTTT. It translates to CASSTRTGYSPLHF.